This TCR beta chain emerged from a study of response to subunit inactivated influenza vaccine. General observations from the study: That few new T cells are recruited by each seasonal influenza vaccination was the authors' suggestion.

Germline CDR1 reads MNHNS; CDR2 reads SASEGT. V lost 3 bases and J lost 7; bases outside the gene matches: 9. This CDR3 spans 16 amino acids. This clonotype occurred a few times. What it binds is unknown. Each CDR3 protein gets one entry after TCRdb re-called the RT-PCR reads with MiXCR. Of about 180,000 distinct CDR3 sequences listed, about a tenth are singletons. The TCR sequence derives from a man in his fifties or sixties who received an inactivated influenza vaccine. This sample comprised non-naive T cells sorted from PBMCs, obtained on the day of vaccination. The rearrangement links TRBV6-1 to TRBJ1-6; 7 positions agree with TRBD1. CDR3 amino acids: CASSDRTGSRNSPLHF. The CDR3, as DNA: TGTGCCAGCAGTGATCGGACAGGTTCAAGGAATTCACCCCTCCACTTT.